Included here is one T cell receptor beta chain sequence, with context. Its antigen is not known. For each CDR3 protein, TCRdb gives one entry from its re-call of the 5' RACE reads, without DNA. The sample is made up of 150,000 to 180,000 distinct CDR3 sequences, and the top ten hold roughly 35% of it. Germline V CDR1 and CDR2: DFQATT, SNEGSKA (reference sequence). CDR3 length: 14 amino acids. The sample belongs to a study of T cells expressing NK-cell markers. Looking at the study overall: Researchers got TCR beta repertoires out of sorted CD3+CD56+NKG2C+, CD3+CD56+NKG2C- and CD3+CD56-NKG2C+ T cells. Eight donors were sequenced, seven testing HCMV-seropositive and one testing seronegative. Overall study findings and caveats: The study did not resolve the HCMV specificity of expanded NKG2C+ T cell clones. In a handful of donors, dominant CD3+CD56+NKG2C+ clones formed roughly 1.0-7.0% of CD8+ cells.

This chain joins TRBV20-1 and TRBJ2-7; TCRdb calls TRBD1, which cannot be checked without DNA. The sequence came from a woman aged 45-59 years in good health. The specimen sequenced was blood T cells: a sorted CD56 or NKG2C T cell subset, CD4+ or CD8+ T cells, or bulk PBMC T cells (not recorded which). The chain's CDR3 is CSARDLNRAYEQYF.